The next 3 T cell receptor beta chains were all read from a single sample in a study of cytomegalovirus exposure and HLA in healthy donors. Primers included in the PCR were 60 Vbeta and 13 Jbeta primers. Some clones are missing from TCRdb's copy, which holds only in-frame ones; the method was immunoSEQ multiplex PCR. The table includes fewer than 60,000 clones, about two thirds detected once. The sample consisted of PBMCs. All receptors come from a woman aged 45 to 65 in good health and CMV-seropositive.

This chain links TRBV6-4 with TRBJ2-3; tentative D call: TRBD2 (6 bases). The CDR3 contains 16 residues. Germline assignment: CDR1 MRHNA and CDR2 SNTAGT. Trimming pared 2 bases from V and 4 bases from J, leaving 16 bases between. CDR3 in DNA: TGTGCCAGCAGTGACCTGTCGGGCGGAGGGGCAGATACGCAGTATTTT. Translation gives CASSDLSGGGADTQYF.

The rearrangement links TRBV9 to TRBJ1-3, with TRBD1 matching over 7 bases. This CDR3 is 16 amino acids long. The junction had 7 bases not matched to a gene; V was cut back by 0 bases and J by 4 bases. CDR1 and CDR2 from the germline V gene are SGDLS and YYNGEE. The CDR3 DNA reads TGTGCCAGCAGCGTAGGAGGGGCAGGGGGAGGAAACACCATATATTTT. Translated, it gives CASSVGGAGGGNTIYF.

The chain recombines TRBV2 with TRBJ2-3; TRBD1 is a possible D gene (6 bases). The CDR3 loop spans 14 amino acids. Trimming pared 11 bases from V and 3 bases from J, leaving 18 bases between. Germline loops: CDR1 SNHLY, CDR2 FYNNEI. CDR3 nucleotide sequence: TGTGCCGGGCGAGGGGGAACGGGGACAGATACGCAGTATTTT. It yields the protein CAGRGGTGTDTQYF. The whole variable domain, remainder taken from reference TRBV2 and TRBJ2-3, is EPEVTQTPSHQVTQMGQEVILRCVPISNHLYFYWYRQILGQKVEFLVSFYNNEISEKSEIFDDQFSVERPDGSNFTLKIRSTKLEDSAMYFCAGRGGTGTDTQYFGPGTRLTVL.